This paragraph covers one TCR beta chain sequence. This record belongs to a study of blood T cell repertoires in COVID-19. For the study at large: T cells, B-cell-depleted T cells, or PBMCs provided the cDNA or gDNA that served as material.

The CDR3 has 17 residues. Unmatched junction bases numbered 16, after V lost 5 bases and J lost 3 bases. CDR1 is MDHEN, CDR2 SYDVKM, per germline. Original data processing: How many nucleated cells were present was estimated from reference gene primer amplification. Produced via immunoSEQ multiplex PCR; TCRdb's table is partial and in-frame only. The DNA was the basis for D and trimming; V, J and clone size are from that table. The top ten hold around 7.3% of the sample, which has 150,000 to 200,000 clones, 80% to 85% seen once. The sequence derives from a woman aged 70 to 79 with COVID-19, enrolled during active disease. Sequencing was done on a sample of peripheral blood. V is TRBV28 and J is TRBJ2-7; 7 nucleotides match TRBD2. This CDR3 reads CASSPVEAGLIIYEQYF. In nucleotides, the CDR3 is TGTGCCAGCAGTCCGGTGGAAGCGGGGCTTATTATCTACGAGCAGTACTTC.